The clone carrying this T cell receptor beta chain came up once. The entry originates in a study of T cell changes during pregnancy in multiple sclerosis. The CDR3 length is 14 residues. CDR1 is SGHRS, CDR2 YFSETQ, per germline. The ends were cut back, 4 bases at V and 4 bases at J, with 15 bases in the middle. Method: immunoSEQ multiplex PCR; TCRdb's copy keeps in-frame clones and lacks some. The sample carries tens of thousands of clones, 85% to 95% recorded once. This sequence joins TRBV5-1 and TRBJ2-7, with D maybe TRBD2 (6 bases). This TCR was sampled from a female donor with multiple sclerosis, enrolled in a pregnancy study. The sample consisted of CD4+ T cells from peripheral blood mononuclear cells, taken in the second trimester of pregnancy. CDR3 protein: CASSPWRESYEQYF. DNA of the CDR3: TGCGCCAGCAGCCCCTGGCGGGAAAGTTACGAGCAGTACTTC.